These 22 T cell receptor beta chains came from one sample sequenced in a study of cytomegalovirus exposure and HLA in healthy donors (dated by TCRdb to about 2017). Library preparation used the immunoSEQ multiplex PCR assay. The source is immuneACCESS, and TCRdb retained only in-frame sequences with V and J called. Part of the clones is not carried over; for the studies checked, unresolved V genes explain less than half of this, and the remainder is unexplained. For this sample the table gives roughly 220,000 clones, of which about 90% were detected only once. The biggest ten clones account for around 1.1% of the sample. The sequenced sample was PBMCs. The receptors stem from a woman younger than 35 in good health and CMV-seronegative.

The rearrangement links TRBV28 to TRBJ1-4; tentatively, D is TRBD1 (6 bases). Looked up from germline, CDR1 is MDHEN and CDR2 is SYDVKM. The germline V and J ends were trimmed by 4 bases and 3 bases, with 12 bases remaining between them. The CDR3 covers 15 residues. The DNA of the CDR3 is TGTGCCAGCAGTTCCAGGGGAGCCGCTAATGAAAAACTGTTTTTT. It translates to CASSSRGAANEKLFF. The full variable domain, completed using reference TRBV28 and TRBJ1-4, is DVKVTQSSRYLVKRTGEKVFLECVQDMDHENMFWYRQDPGLGLRLIYFSYDVKMKEKGDIPEGYSVSREKKERFSLILESASTNQTSMYLCASSSRGAANEKLFFGSGTQLSVL.

V is TRBV11-1 and J is TRBJ2-7, with 11 bases that match TRBD1. The CDR3 is 14 residues long. V shed 5 bases and J 3 bases; nucleotides not matched to a gene: 3. Germline assignment: CDR1 SGHAT and CDR2 FQDESV (reference sequence). The CDR3 sequence: CASSTGTGGYEQYF. The CDR3 nucleotides are TGTGCCAGCAGCACCGGGACAGGGGGCTACGAGCAGTACTTC.

This rearrangement joins TRBV6-5 to TRBJ1-2; no reliable D call. The ends were cut back, 0 bases at V and 2 bases at J, with 13 bases in the middle. The germline V gene has CDR1 MNHEY and CDR2 SVGAGI. This CDR3 has 16 residues. CDR3 sequence (DNA): TGTGCCAGCAGTTACTCCGCCCAGGTTGAGAACTATGGCTACACCTTC. This encodes CASSYSAQVENYGYTF.

J is TRBJ2-7 and V is TRBV5-5, with a possible D match to TRBD2 (5 bases). V lost 0 bases to trimming and J lost 7 bases, with 14 bases between them. The CDR3 spans 14 residues. Germline V gene lookup returns CDR1 SGHKS and CDR2 YYEKEE (reference sequence). The CDR3, as DNA: TGTGCCAGCAGCTTGGTGGGATCCTCGGGGGAGCAGTACTTC. Its protein is CASSLVGSSGEQYF.

The chain recombines TRBV27 with TRBJ2-1; 10 bases line up with TRBD1. With V trimmed by 6 bases and J by 15 bases, 20 bases remained unmatched. The CDR3 sequence is 16 residues long. Germline V gene lookup returns CDR1 MNHEY and CDR2 SMNVEV (reference sequence). This CDR3 is CASRTYLRTGGKHRFF. CDR3 sequence (DNA): TGTGCCAGCAGGACCTACCTTAGGACAGGGGGAAAACACCGGTTCTTC.

This clone was observed a single time. V and J are TRBV15 and TRBJ1-2, with TRBD1 matching over 8 bases. Germline trimming cut 3 bases from V and 4 bases from J; bases unmatched to any gene: 7. There are 15 residues in the CDR3. Germline-derived CDR1 and CDR2 are LNHNV and YYDKDF (reference sequence). DNA for the CDR3: TGTGCCACCAGCAGGGGCCCAACAGGGGGCTATGGCTACACCTTC. It translates to CATSRGPTGGYGYTF.

The J gene is TRBJ2-6, the V gene TRBV6-1; a weak D match, TRBD2 (6 bases). The V end lost 1 base, the J end lost 1 base, and 8 bases lay between the germline ends. From germline, CDR1 is MNHNS and CDR2 SASEGT. The CDR3 totals 16 residues. The CDR3 spells CASSEDGGSGANVLTF. The CDR3 coding sequence is TGTGCCAGCAGTGAAGATGGGGGGTCTGGGGCCAACGTCCTGACTTTC.

The genes are TRBV9 and TRBJ1-6; TRBD1 is a possible D gene (5 bases). The germline CDR1 and CDR2 sequences are SGDLS and YYNGEE. The CDR3 has 12 residues. Trimming removed 5 bases at V and 8 bases at J, with 8 bases between. The CDR3, as DNA: TGTGCCAGCAGGGACACCGATTCACCCCTCCACTTT. It yields the protein CASRDTDSPLHF. The whole variable domain, remainder taken from reference TRBV9 and TRBJ1-6, is DSGVTQTPKHLITATGQRVTLRCSPRSGDLSVYWYQQSLDQGLQFLIQYYNGEERAKGNILERFSAQQFPDLHSELNLSSLELGDSALYFCASRDTDSPLHFGNGTRLTVT.

V gene TRBV4-1 combines with J gene TRBJ2-3, with D possibly TRBD1 on 5 matching bases. The V gene lost 0 bases and the J gene lost 0 bases, with 10 bases spanning the gap. This CDR3 contains 16 residues. Germline CDR1 MGHRA, CDR2 YSYEKL. The CDR3 DNA reads TGCGCCAGCAGCCAAGAGGGGCGACCAAGCACAGATACGCAGTATTTT. The encoded protein is CASSQEGRPSTDTQYF.

The gene calls are TRBV28 and TRBJ2-7; TRBD2 matches 8 bases. CDR1 MDHEN and CDR2 SYDVKM come from the germline V gene. This CDR3 spans 14 amino acids. V lost 5 bases to trimming and J lost 2 bases; unmatched junction nucleotides: 5. The CDR3 DNA sequence: TGTGCCAGCAGTCCTGGACTAGCCCCCTACGAGCAGTACTTC. Protein product: CASSPGLAPYEQYF.

The chain couples TRBV30 to TRBJ1-5; D is uncertain. CDR3 length equals 14 residues. Germline CDR1 and CDR2: GTSNPN and SVGIG (reference sequence). V lost 0 bases, J lost 4 bases, and 10 bases lay in between. The CDR3 nucleotides are TGTGCCTGGAGTGTGCGGGCTGGGAATCAGCCCCAGCATTTT. Amino acid sequence: CAWSVRAGNQPQHF.

V usage is TRBV5-1 and J usage is TRBJ1-1; 10 bases align to TRBD1. V lost 4 bases, J lost 4 bases, and 10 bases stayed unmatched. The length of the CDR3 is 16 residues. Germline V CDR1 and CDR2: SGHRS, YFSETQ. The DNA for the CDR3 is TGCGCCAGCAGCCCGGGGGACAGGGGCGTGGGCACTGAAGCTTTCTTT. This encodes CASSPGDRGVGTEAFF.

The gene calls are TRBV25-1 and TRBJ2-7, with 7 nucleotides matching TRBD2. The CDR3 totals 15 residues. The germline gives CDR1 MGHDK, CDR2 SYGVNS. V lost 2 bases to trimming and J lost 6 bases; unmatched junction nucleotides: 10. CDR3 DNA sequence: TGTGCCAGCAGTGAAATAGTAGCGGGCCCTCTCGAGCAGTACTTC. Its translation is CASSEIVAGPLEQYF.

V gene TRBV27 combines with J gene TRBJ2-5; 9 bases agree with TRBD1. V lost 3 bases to trimming and J lost 4 bases; unmatched junction nucleotides: 6. The CDR3 is made up of 15 amino acids. Germline V CDR1 and CDR2: MNHEY, SMNVEV (reference sequence). CDR3 region: CASSFGQGIPETQYF. In nucleotides, the CDR3 is TGTGCCAGCAGTTTCGGACAGGGGATCCCAGAGACCCAGTACTTC.

The V gene is TRBV7-9, the J gene TRBJ1-5, with 8 bases that match TRBD1. V lost 4 bases and J lost 9; bases outside the gene matches: 8. The CDR3 is 14 residues long. From germline, CDR1 is SEHNR and CDR2 FQNEAQ (reference sequence). In DNA, the CDR3 is TGTGCCAGCAGCTCGGGACAGGTCCTTTCGCCCCAGCATTTT. It specifies CASSSGQVLSPQHF.

As to this clone: A read error may produce the germline difference seen at one junction end. The chain recombines TRBV29-1 with TRBJ2-7; no firm D call. Germline loops: CDR1 SQVTM, CDR2 ANQGSEA. The CDR3 loop spans 11 amino acids. The CDR3 coding sequence is TGCAGCGTTGACTCCGGGTACGGGCAGTACTTC. Protein: CSVDSGYGQYF.

A single count supports this clone. This chain uses TRBV10-3 with TRBJ2-3; the D gene is possibly TRBD1 (5 bases). Germline CDR1 ENHRY, CDR2 SYGVKD. The CDR3 has 14 amino acids. Between the trimmed V and J ends, which lost 1 base and 4 bases, there was a span of 9 bases. Written as DNA, the CDR3 is TGTGCCATCAGTGAGTTGGTAGGGGCAGATACGCAGTATTTT. Translated, it gives CAISELVGADTQYF.

V and J are TRBV6-4 and TRBJ2-1; TRBD1 matches at 8 bases. Germline CDR1 and CDR2: MRHNA and SNTAGT. There are 17 residues in the CDR3. J gave up 1 base and V 2 bases, and 7 bases lay outside the gene matches. For the CDR3, the DNA is TGTGCCAGCAGTGACATAGTCAGGACAGGGTCCTACAATGAGCAGTTCTTC. Its protein product is CASSDIVRTGSYNEQFF.

V is TRBV28 and J is TRBJ2-7; D is perhaps TRBD2 (5 bases). V was cut by 7 bases and J by 6 bases, with 22 bases left in between. From germline, CDR1 is MDHEN and CDR2 SYDVKM. This CDR3 comprises 15 residues. The CDR3 sequence: CASNNVVGGGAEQYF. CDR3 DNA: TGTGCCAGCAACAACGTAGTTGGCGGAGGCGCCGAGCAGTACTTC.

The chain carries TRBV29-1 and TRBJ2-1, with 9 bases matching TRBD1. The CDR3 covers 13 residues. CDR1 is SQVTM, CDR2 ANQGSEA, per germline. J gave up 7 bases and V 3 bases, and 4 bases lay outside the gene matches. The CDR3 loop is CSVEPGTGNEQFF. CDR3 DNA: TGCAGCGTTGAGCCCGGGACAGGGAATGAGCAGTTCTTC.

The chain carries TRBV11-3 and TRBJ2-2; 12 nucleotides align to TRBD2. Per the germline V gene, CDR1 is SGHNT and CDR2 is YENEEA. CDR3 size: 17 residues. V shed 1 base, J shed 7 bases, and the junction held 7 bases outside the gene matches. DNA for the CDR3: TGTGCCAGCAGCTTAGTCCTAGCGGGAGGGCTCGGCGGGGAGCTGTTTTTT. This translates into CASSLVLAGGLGGELFF.

V gene TRBV6-1 combines with J gene TRBJ1-5; D possibly corresponds to TRBD1 (5 bases). From germline, CDR1 is MNHNS and CDR2 SASEGT. The CDR3 runs 15 residues. V was shortened by 5 bases and J by 4 bases, with 15 bases between the two germline ends. The CDR3 DNA follows: TGTGCCAGCAGTAGCGGGACCCTGGGGAATCAGCCCCAGCATTTT. The encoded protein is CASSSGTLGNQPQHF.